This T cell receptor (beta chain) derives from a study of shared clonotypes between healthy human individuals. Sequenced by immunoSEQ multiplex PCR; TCRdb stores in-frame clones only, minus some. The data show about 820,000 clones, 90% to 95% seen once. Naive CD8 cells comprised CD45RO-negative, CCR7-positively selected cells, excluding terminally differentiated effector memory CD45RA+ cells. The germline V and J ends were trimmed by 3 bases and 2 bases, with 11 bases remaining between them. CDR1 and CDR2 from the germline V gene are MDHEN and SYDVKM. CDR3 size: 15 residues. The chain uses TRBV28 and TRBJ2-1; no reliable D call. The sequencing input was naive CD8+ T cells sorted from blood. The TCR sequence derives from a man aged 25 to 45 in good health. The CDR3 DNA sequence: TGTGCCAGCAGTTTTTTACAGACCACCTACAATGAGCAGTTCTTC. Translation: CASSFLQTTYNEQFF.